Following are 30 T cell receptor beta chains from one sample sequenced in a study of T and B cells in COVID-19 patients. TRB rearrangements were amplified by multiplex PCR with BIOMED2 TRB-A/B primers. MiXCR, applied by TCRdb to the multiplex PCR reads, yields one record per CDR3 protein. The table shows some 8,900 distinct CDR3 sequences, with roughly 31% occurring only once. From blood, about 220-500 ng of genomic DNA served as TRB template. Sequenced input: blood. These TCRs come from a human donor who had recovered from COVID-19.

The V and J genes are TRBV7-9 and TRBJ1-2, with TRBD1 matching over 9 bases. V dropped 1 base and J dropped 6; count of bases not matched to a gene: 3. Germline V gene lookup returns CDR1 SEHNR and CDR2 FQNEAQ (reference sequence). This CDR3 spans 14 amino acids. CDR3 protein: CASSLDDRGDGYTF. CDR3 bases: TGTGCCAGCAGCTTAGACGACAGGGGGGATGGCTACACCTTC.

This chain connects TRBV7-3 to TRBJ2-1, with 9 bases that match TRBD1. Per the germline V gene, CDR1 is SGHTA and CDR2 is FQGTGA. V was clipped by 5 bases and J by 6 bases; unmatched bases: 5. This CDR3 region has 14 residues. The chain's CDR3 is CASSPGTGSNEQFF. The CDR3 nucleotides read TGTGCCAGCAGCCCCGGGACAGGGAGCAATGAGCAGTTCTTC. Complete variable domain (other parts from reference TRBV7-3 and TRBJ2-1): GAGVSQTPSNKVTEKGKYVELRCDPISGHTALYWYRQSLGQGPEFLIYFQGTGAADDSGLPNDRFFAVRPEGSVSTLKIQRTERGDSAVYLCASSPGTGSNEQFFGPGTRLTVL.

The chain recombines TRBV28 with TRBJ2-2; 7 bases map to TRBD2. CDR1 MDHEN and CDR2 SYDVKM come from the germline V gene. V dropped 7 bases and J dropped 9; count of bases not matched to a gene: 20. CDR3 size: 17 residues. CDR3 loop: CASTNVKGRVIARELFF. The CDR3 bases are TGTGCCAGCACGAACGTGAAAGGGAGGGTTATTGCGCGGGAGCTGTTTTTT.

A note on this clonotype: At one of its ends the junction is not consistent with the germline gene, which may arise from a read error. The chain joins TRBV4-2 to TRBJ2-1; tentatively, D is TRBD1 (7 bases). The CDR3 extends over 18 amino acids. Germline lookup yields CDR1 LGHNA and CDR2 YNFKEQ. In nucleotides, the CDR3 is TGCGCCAGCAGCCGAGACGGAGGGGGCCAACACTCCTACAATGAGCAGTTCTTC. This sequence encodes CASSRDGGGQHSYNEQFF.

The CDR3 spells CSATSIPGNNEQFF. The CDR3 DNA reads as TGCAGTGCTACATCCATCCCGGGAAACAATGAGCAGTTCTTC. The chain employs TRBV20-1 and TRBJ2-1; possibly TRBD2 for D (5 bases). Trimming left V 4 bases short and J 5 bases short, with 15 bases between. The CDR3 is 14 amino acids. Germline assignment: CDR1 DFQATT and CDR2 SNEGSKA (reference sequence).

The genes are TRBV7-6 and TRBJ1-1, with TRBD1 identical over 12 bases. This CDR3 is built from 16 residues. CDR1 is SGHVS and CDR2 is FNYEAQ in the germline V gene. The junction had 5 bases not matched to a gene; V was cut back by 1 base and J by 5 bases. CDR3 amino acids: CASSLGDRGRKTEAFF. In DNA, the CDR3 is TGTGCCAGCAGCTTAGGGGACAGGGGGCGCAAGACTGAAGCTTTCTTT.

This chain uses TRBV20-1 with TRBJ2-5; D not certain. CDR3 length: 11 residues. The V and J ends lost 1 base and 5 bases respectively, with 5 bases between them. CDR1 and CDR2 from the germline V gene are DFQATT and SNEGSKA (reference sequence). This CDR3 is CSARVAETQYF. The DNA for the CDR3 is TGCAGTGCTAGAGTGGCGGAGACCCAGTACTTC.

This clonotype has a handful of counts. This chain joins TRBV5-4 and TRBJ1-2; 9 bases fit TRBD1. CDR1 and CDR2 (germline): SGHNT, YYREEE (reference sequence). With 3 bases clipped from V and 0 bases from J, the junction kept 6 bases outside the gene matches. CDR3 length equals 16 residues. Written as DNA, the CDR3 is TGTGCCAGCAGCTCCCCGGGACAGGGCTCTAACTATGGCTACACCTTC. The encoded protein is CASSSPGQGSNYGYTF. Based on the CDR3 plus reference TRBV5-4 and TRBJ1-2, the full variable domain is ETGVTQSPTHLIKTRGQQVTLRCSSQSGHNTVSWYQQALGQGPQFIFQYYREEENGRGNFPPRFSGLQFPNYSSELNVNALELDDSALYLCASSSPGQGSNYGYTFGSGTRLTVV.

This clonotype ranks as medium-sized. The V and J genes are TRBV18 and TRBJ2-1; D unclear. The germline CDR1 and CDR2 sequences are KGHSH and LQKENI. There are 15 residues in the CDR3. The germline V and J ends were trimmed by 0 bases and 7 bases, with 13 bases remaining between them. The CDR3 nucleotides read TGTGCCAGCTCACCACCGTGGACCGTCAGGAATGAGCAGTTCTTC. It is translated as CASSPPWTVRNEQFF.

This clonotype turned up a few times. The CDR3, as DNA: TGTGCCAGCAGCACAGAGTCTGGGTTCAGGGGCTACACCTTC. As protein: CASSTESGFRGYTF. The V call is TRBV6-5, the J call TRBJ1-2; D is uncertain. Germline assignment: CDR1 MNHEY and CDR2 SVGAGI. V was pared by 6 bases and J by 8 bases, with 19 bases between. The CDR3 length is 14 residues.

This clonotype has just a few counts. V usage is TRBV6-1 and J usage is TRBJ2-7; D remains unclear. The CDR3 is 11 residues long. V was pared by 6 bases and J by 7 bases, with 10 bases between. CDR1 and CDR2 (germline): MNHNS, SASEGT. In DNA, the CDR3 is TGTGCCAGCAGCCAAGGACCGGAGCAGTACTTC. This encodes CASSQGPEQYF.

The table lists this clonotype with a few counts. The chain joins TRBV10-3 to TRBJ2-1; 14 positions match TRBD2. Germline CDR1 and CDR2: ENHRY and SYGVKD. The length of the CDR3 is 18 residues. V dropped 4 bases and J dropped 4; count of bases not matched to a gene: 9. CDR3 nucleotide sequence: TGTGCCATCAGTGGGAGACTAGCGGGGGGGTCTAATTACAATGAGCAGTTCTTC. It translates to CAISGRLAGGSNYNEQFF.

In its sample, this clonotype ranks as medium-sized. The V and J genes are TRBV19 and TRBJ1-2, with 7 bases identical to TRBD1. This CDR3 is 14 amino acids long. Germline CDR1 and CDR2: LNHDA and SQIVND (reference sequence). With 5 bases clipped from V and 8 bases from J, the junction kept 11 bases outside the gene matches. The CDR3 loop reads CASSLPTGTRGYTF. The CDR3 DNA sequence: TGTGCCAGTAGTTTACCGACAGGGACGAGAGGCTACACCTTC. Looking up the rest from reference TRBV19 and TRBJ1-2 gives the full variable domain: DGGITQSPKYLFRKEGQNVTLSCEQNLNHDAMYWYRQDPGQGLRLIYYSQIVNDFQKGDIAEGYSVSREKKESFPLTVTSAQKNPTAFYLCASSLPTGTRGYTFGSGTRLTVV.

This chain connects TRBV4-1 to TRBJ2-7; possible D gene TRBD1, 6 bases. Germline CDR1 and CDR2: MGHRA and YSYEKL. Trimming cost V 4 bases and J 1 base, with 17 bases left between them. The CDR3 loop spans 16 amino acids. CDR3 amino acids: CASSRQRTAESYEQYF. CDR3 sequence (DNA): TGCGCCAGCAGCCGCCAAAGGACAGCAGAATCCTACGAGCAGTACTTC.

The CDR3 region is CASSLAHRVVDYGYTF. CDR3 bases: TGTGCCAGCAGTTTAGCCCACAGGGTGGTCGACTATGGCTACACCTTC. J is TRBJ1-2 and V is TRBV12-3 or TRBV12-4; possible D gene TRBD1, 6 bases. Trimming took off 0 bases at V and 3 bases at J, with 14 bases between the two ends. This CDR3 is 16 amino acids long.

This clonotype was observed a few times. This chain connects TRBV18 to TRBJ2-1; no clear D gene. The CDR3 totals 15 residues. Germline CDR1 reads KGHSH; CDR2 reads LQKENI. V lost 0 bases, J lost 4 bases, and 10 bases lay in between. The DNA for the CDR3 is TGTGCCAGCTCACCACCTAGGCGTGATTACAATGAGCAGTTCTTC. It yields the protein CASSPPRRDYNEQFF. The whole variable domain, remainder taken from reference TRBV18 and TRBJ2-1, is NAGVMQNPRHLVRRRGQEARLRCSPMKGHSHVYWYRQLPEEGLKFMVYLQKENIIDESGMPKERFSAEFPKEGPSILRIQQVVRGDSAAYFCASSPPRRDYNEQFFGPGTRLTVL.

The CDR3 region has the DNA TGTGCCAGCAGTTACTCGGGGACAGGGGGTTCTCATGAGCAGTTCTTC. This translates into CASSYSGTGGSHEQFF. The chain is built from TRBV6-6 and TRBJ2-1, with 11 nucleotides matching TRBD1. V shed 0 bases, J shed 8 bases, and the junction held 6 bases outside the gene matches. The germline V gene has CDR1 MNHNY and CDR2 SVGAGI (reference sequence). The CDR3 sequence is 16 residues long.

The chain links TRBV27 to TRBJ2-3; TRBD1 agrees at 8 bases. Germline CDR1 and CDR2: MNHEY and SMNVEV (reference sequence). The CDR3 covers 17 residues. V dropped 2 bases and J dropped 2; count of bases not matched to a gene: 9. The CDR3 DNA follows: TGTGCCAGCAGTTTAGGGCAGACAGGGGTTGCCACAGATACGCAGTATTTT. This sequence encodes CASSLGQTGVATDTQYF.

The table lists this clonotype with a few counts. The chain carries TRBV5-5 and TRBJ1-5, with D unresolved. From germline, CDR1 is SGHKS and CDR2 YYEKEE (reference sequence). Trimming removed 2 bases at V and 0 bases at J, with 9 bases between. This CDR3 spans 15 amino acids. The CDR3 here is CASSFGQSSNQPQHF. The CDR3 region has the DNA TGTGCCAGCAGCTTTGGCCAGTCTAGCAATCAGCCCCAGCATTTT.

This clonotype was seen more than once but under ten times. The chain is built from TRBV5-1 and TRBJ2-5, with D tentatively TRBD1 (5 bases). V dropped 4 bases and J dropped 5 bases, with 12 bases sitting between them. The germline V gene encodes CDR1 SGHRS and CDR2 YFSETQ. The CDR3 runs 13 residues. CDR3 sequence (DNA): TGCGCCAGCAGCATCGGACAAAAGGAGACCCAGTACTTC. This codes for CASSIGQKETQYF.

J is TRBJ2-5 and V is TRBV14, with D uncertain. In germline, CDR1 is SGHDN, CDR2 FVKESK. The ends were cut back, 5 bases at V and 1 base at J, with 8 bases in the middle. The CDR3 is made up of 13 amino acids. CDR3 amino acids: CASSGWAQETQYF. The CDR3 DNA follows: TGTGCCAGCAGCGGGTGGGCCCAAGAGACCCAGTACTTC.

This rearrangement joins TRBV5-6 to TRBJ2-7; 7 bases match TRBD2. CDR3 length equals 16 residues. V was clipped by 0 bases and J by 0 bases; unmatched bases: 6. Germline loops: CDR1 SGHDT, CDR2 YYEEEE. The DNA of the CDR3 is TGTGCCAGCAGCTTGGGGGTCGGGGGGAGCTCCTACGAGCAGTACTTC. Translated, it gives CASSLGVGGSSYEQYF.

This chain uses TRBV6-5 with TRBJ2-7, with D perhaps given as TRBD1 or TRBD2 (5 bases each). Germline V lookup: CDR1 MNHEY, CDR2 SVGAGI. Between the trimmed V and J ends, which lost 10 bases and 2 bases, there was a span of 15 bases. The CDR3 is 13 amino acids. CDR3 sequence (DNA): TGTGCCATCAGCCTGCAGGGAGCCTACGAGCAGTACTTC. Its translation is CAISLQGAYEQYF.

A few counts support this clonotype. The genes are TRBV10-2 and TRBJ2-5, with TRBD2 matching 13 bases. V trimming: 5 bases; J trimming: 2 bases; junction bases outside the gene matches: 5. The germline gives CDR1 WSHSY, CDR2 SAAADI. CDR3 length: 16 residues. The CDR3 reads CASSPGLAGVQETQYF. The CDR3 coding sequence is TGCGCCAGCAGTCCCGGACTAGCGGGGGTACAAGAGACCCAGTACTTC.

The chain combines TRBV6-1 with TRBJ1-2; 9 nucleotides align to TRBD1. The germline V gene has CDR1 MNHNS and CDR2 SASEGT. The CDR3 loop spans 16 amino acids. V lost 1 base and J lost 3; bases outside the gene matches: 6. The CDR3 DNA sequence: TGTGCCAGCAGTGAAGACCTAAGGACAGGGGACTATGGCTACACCTTC. Amino acids: CASSEDLRTGDYGYTF.

This clonotype was counted a few times. CDR3 bases: TGTGCCAGCAGTTTGGGGGGACAGGGAGGGGAGACCCAGTACTTC. This sequence encodes CASSLGGQGGETQYF. The chain joins TRBV12-3 or TRBV12-4 to TRBJ2-5, with 9 positions matching TRBD1. V lost 3 bases and J lost 5; bases outside the gene matches: 7. CDR3 size: 15 residues.

This clonotype is medium-sized (0.01 to 0.1%) within its sample. The rearrangement links TRBV29-1 to TRBJ1-2; TRBD1 matches 9 bases. Unmatched junction bases numbered 5, after V lost 3 bases and J lost 3 bases. CDR1 is SQVTM and CDR2 is ANQGSEA in the germline V gene. The CDR3 totals 14 residues. This chain's CDR3 is CSVDSDRGDYGYTF. The CDR3 nucleotides are TGCAGCGTTGACTCTGACAGGGGGGACTATGGCTACACCTTC. The variable domain in full, completed from reference TRBV29-1 and TRBJ1-2, reads SAVISQKPSRDICQRGTSLTIQCQVDSQVTMMFWYRQQPGQSLTLIATANQGSEATYESGFVIDKFPISRPNLTFSTLTVSNMSPEDSSIYLCSVDSDRGDYGYTFGSGTRLTVV.

This clonotype has a handful of counts. J is TRBJ2-2 and V is TRBV6-6, with TRBD1 identical over 8 bases. CDR1 is MNHNY, CDR2 SVGAGI, per germline (reference sequence). This CDR3 region has 18 residues. J was trimmed by 5 bases and V by 1 base; bases with no gene match: 12. CDR3 residues: CASSYYLQGVMGTGELFF. The CDR3 DNA is TGTGCCAGCAGTTACTACCTACAGGGGGTGATGGGGACCGGGGAGCTGTTTTTT.

The chain is built from TRBV6-4 and TRBJ1-2; 7 nucleotides match TRBD1. Trimming cost V 2 bases and J 4 bases; bases outside gene matches: 13. The CDR3 is 17 residues long. Per germline, CDR1 MRHNA and CDR2 SNTAGT. The CDR3 loop reads CASSDTWTGGGLYGYTF. The DNA of the CDR3 is TGTGCCAGCAGTGACACATGGACAGGTGGGGGGCTCTATGGCTACACCTTC.

The chain uses TRBV7-9 and TRBJ1-4; D is possibly TRBD1 (6 bases). The CDR3 is 15 amino acids. Germline lookup yields CDR1 SEHNR and CDR2 FQNEAQ (reference sequence). With 3 bases removed from V and 5 bases from J, the gap between germline ends came to 13 bases. The CDR3 DNA follows: TGTGCCAGCAGCTTTTTGACAGGATACAATGAAAAACTGTTTTTT. Its translation is CASSFLTGYNEKLFF.